The clone carrying this TCR beta chain was recorded many times. Its target is unknown. The data originate from a study of regulatory T cells in long-lasting Graves disease. Study in general: The antithyroid drugs taken by newly diagnosed Graves' patients had been used for under 3 months.

The time point was: newly diagnosed GD, antithyroid drugs for less than 3 months. Extracted PBMC RNA gave rise to the TCR library. The TCR beta library used iRepertoire HTBI primers with Arm-PCR amplification of CDR3. From the multiplex PCR reads, TCRdb called clonotypes with MiXCR, one entry per CDR3 protein. The sample comprises about 440,000 distinct CDR3 sequences, approximately 16% of which are singletons, and approximately 11% rests with the top ten. Study-level points and caveats: Between persistent patients, fewer than 3,500 public clonotypes were shared, exceeding the approximately 940 shared between new patients.

The germline V gene has CDR1 MNHNS and CDR2 SASEGT. The CDR3 consists of 13 residues. V was clipped by 8 bases and J by 2 bases, with 13 bases between them. The sample also formed part of further work on T cells in Graves' hyperthyroidism and ophthalmopathy. This second study notes: HTBI primers were used for first-round RT-PCR of the TCR CDR3. Researchers found most expanded thyroid clonotypes above 0.001 in blood as well.

V and J are TRBV6-1 and TRBJ2-7; no firm D call. This sequence originates from a woman in her 30s with Graves disease. This specimen was peripheral blood mononuclear cells (PBMCs), taken at new diagnosis, from a patient treated with antithyroid drugs. The CDR3 DNA reads as TGTGCCAGCCGGATGGACGAAACCTACGAGCAGTACTTC. Protein product: CASRMDETYEQYF.